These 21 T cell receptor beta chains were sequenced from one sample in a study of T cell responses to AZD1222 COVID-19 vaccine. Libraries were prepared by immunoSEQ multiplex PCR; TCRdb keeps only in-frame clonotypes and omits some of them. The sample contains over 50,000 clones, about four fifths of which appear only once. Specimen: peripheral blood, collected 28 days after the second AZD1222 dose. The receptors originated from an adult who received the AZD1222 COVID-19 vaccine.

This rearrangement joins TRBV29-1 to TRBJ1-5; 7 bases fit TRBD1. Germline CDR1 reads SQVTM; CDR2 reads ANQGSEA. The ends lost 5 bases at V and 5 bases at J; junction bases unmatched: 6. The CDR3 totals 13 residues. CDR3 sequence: CSVSYRGDQPQHF. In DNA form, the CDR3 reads TGCAGCGTTTCCTACAGGGGTGATCAGCCCCAGCATTTT.

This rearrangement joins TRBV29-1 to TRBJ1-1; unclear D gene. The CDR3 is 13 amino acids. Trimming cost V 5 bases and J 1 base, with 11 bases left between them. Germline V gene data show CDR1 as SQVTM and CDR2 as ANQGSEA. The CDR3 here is CSVTLGQNTEAFF. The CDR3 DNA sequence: TGCAGCGTTACCCTAGGGCAGAACACTGAAGCTTTCTTT.

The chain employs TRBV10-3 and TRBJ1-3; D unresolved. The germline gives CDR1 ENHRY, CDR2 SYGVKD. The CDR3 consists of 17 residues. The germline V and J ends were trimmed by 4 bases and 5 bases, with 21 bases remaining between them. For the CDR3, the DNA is TGTGCCATCAGTGGGGTCGGCGAAATAACGGGAAGAAACACCATATATTTT. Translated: CAISGVGEITGRNTIYF.

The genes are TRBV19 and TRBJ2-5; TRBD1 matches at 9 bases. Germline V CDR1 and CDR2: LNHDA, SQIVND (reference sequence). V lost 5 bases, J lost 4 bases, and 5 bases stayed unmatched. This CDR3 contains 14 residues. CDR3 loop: CASSLNRGRETQYF. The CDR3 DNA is TGTGCCAGTAGTTTAAACAGGGGGCGAGAGACCCAGTACTTC.

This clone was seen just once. The CDR3 loop reads CASSILAGRGEKLFF. DNA for the CDR3: TGTGCCAGTAGTATCCTGGCAGGCCGAGGTGAAAAACTGTTTTTT. J is TRBJ1-4 and V is TRBV19; D is undetermined. The V gene lost 3 bases and the J gene lost 7 bases, with 15 bases spanning the gap. The CDR3 covers 15 residues. Germline V lookup: CDR1 LNHDA, CDR2 SQIVND (reference sequence). Full variable domain (rest looked up from reference TRBV19 and TRBJ1-4): DGGITQSPKYLFRKEGQNVTLSCEQNLNHDAMYWYRQDPGQGLRLIYYSQIVNDFQKGDIAEGYSVSREKKESFPLTVTSAQKNPTAFYLCASSILAGRGEKLFFGSGTQLSVL.

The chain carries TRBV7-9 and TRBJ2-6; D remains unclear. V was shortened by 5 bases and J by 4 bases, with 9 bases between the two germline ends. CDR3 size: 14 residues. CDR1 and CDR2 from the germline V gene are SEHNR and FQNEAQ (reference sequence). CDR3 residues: CASSPFLGANVLTF. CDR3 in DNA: TGTGCCAGCAGCCCATTTCTGGGGGCCAACGTCCTGACTTTC.

The CDR3 nucleotides read TGTGCCAGCAGCTTATGGTTCCGGGAGACCCAGTACTTC. Translating gives CASSLWFRETQYF. The chain carries TRBV7-2 and TRBJ2-5; D ambiguous. The V gene lost 2 bases and the J gene lost 5 bases, with 9 bases spanning the gap. The CDR3 loop spans 13 amino acids. The germline V gene encodes CDR1 SGHTA and CDR2 FQGNSA. Based on the CDR3 plus reference TRBV7-2 and TRBJ2-5, the full variable domain is GAGVSQSPSNKVTEKGKDVELRCDPISGHTALYWYRQSLGQGLEFLIYFQGNSAPDKSGLPSDRFSAERTGGSVSTLTIQRTQQEDSAVYLCASSLWFRETQYFGPGTRLLVL.

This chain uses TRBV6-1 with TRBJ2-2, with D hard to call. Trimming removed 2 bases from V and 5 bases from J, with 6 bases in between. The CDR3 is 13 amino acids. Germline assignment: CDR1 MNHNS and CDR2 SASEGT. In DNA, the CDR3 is TGTGCCAGCAGTGAATGGTCAACCGGGGAGCTGTTTTTT. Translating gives CASSEWSTGELFF.

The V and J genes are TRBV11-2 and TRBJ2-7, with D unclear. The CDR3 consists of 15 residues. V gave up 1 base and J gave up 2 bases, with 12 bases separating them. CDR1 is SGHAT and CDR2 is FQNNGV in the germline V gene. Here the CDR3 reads CASSLGQAPTYEQYF. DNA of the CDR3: TGTGCCAGCAGCTTAGGGCAGGCCCCGACCTACGAGCAGTACTTC.

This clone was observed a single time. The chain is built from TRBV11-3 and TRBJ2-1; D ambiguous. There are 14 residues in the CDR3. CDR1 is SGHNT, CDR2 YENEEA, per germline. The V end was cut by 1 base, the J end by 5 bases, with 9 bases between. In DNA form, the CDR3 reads TGTGCCAGCAGCTTAGGTTCCTATAACAATGAGCAGTTCTTC. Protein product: CASSLGSYNNEQFF.

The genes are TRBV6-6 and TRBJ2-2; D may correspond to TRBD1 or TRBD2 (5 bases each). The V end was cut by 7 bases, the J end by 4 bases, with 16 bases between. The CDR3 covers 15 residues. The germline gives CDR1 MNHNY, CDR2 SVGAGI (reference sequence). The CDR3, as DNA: TGTGCCAGCACCCCCCGGGGCTCCGTCACCGGGGAGCTGTTTTTT. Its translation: CASTPRGSVTGELFF.

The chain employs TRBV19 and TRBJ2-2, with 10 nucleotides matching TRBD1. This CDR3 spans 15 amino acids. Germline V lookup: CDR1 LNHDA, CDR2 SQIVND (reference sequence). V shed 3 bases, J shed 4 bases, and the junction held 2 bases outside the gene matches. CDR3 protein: CASSMGTGATGELFF. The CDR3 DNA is TGTGCCAGTAGTATGGGGACAGGGGCCACCGGGGAGCTGTTTTTT.

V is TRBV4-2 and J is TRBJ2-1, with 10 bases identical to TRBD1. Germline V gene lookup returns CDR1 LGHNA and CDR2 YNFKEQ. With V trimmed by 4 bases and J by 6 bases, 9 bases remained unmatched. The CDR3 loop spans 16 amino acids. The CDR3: CASSLPTGGYPNEQFF. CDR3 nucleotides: TGTGCCAGCAGCCTACCGACAGGGGGCTACCCCAATGAGCAGTTCTTC.

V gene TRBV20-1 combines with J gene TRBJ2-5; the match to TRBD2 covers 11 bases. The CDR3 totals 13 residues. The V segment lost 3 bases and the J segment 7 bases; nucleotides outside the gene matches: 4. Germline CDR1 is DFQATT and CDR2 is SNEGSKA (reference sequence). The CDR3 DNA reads TGCAGTGCTAGTTTAGCGGGAGGGGGGACCCAGTACTTC. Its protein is CSASLAGGGTQYF.

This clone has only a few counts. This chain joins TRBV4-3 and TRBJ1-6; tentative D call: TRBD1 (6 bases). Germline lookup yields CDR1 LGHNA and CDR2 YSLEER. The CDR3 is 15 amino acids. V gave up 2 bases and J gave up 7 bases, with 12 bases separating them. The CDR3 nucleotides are TGCGCCAGCAGCCAAACGGACAGCGGAAATTCACCCCTCCACTTT. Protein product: CASSQTDSGNSPLHF.

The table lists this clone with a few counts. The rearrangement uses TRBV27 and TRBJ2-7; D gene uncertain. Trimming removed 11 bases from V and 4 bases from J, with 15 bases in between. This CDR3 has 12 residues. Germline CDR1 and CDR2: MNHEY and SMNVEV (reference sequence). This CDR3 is CASGVTAYEQYF. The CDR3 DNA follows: TGTGCCTCCGGCGTCACCGCGTACGAGCAGTACTTC.

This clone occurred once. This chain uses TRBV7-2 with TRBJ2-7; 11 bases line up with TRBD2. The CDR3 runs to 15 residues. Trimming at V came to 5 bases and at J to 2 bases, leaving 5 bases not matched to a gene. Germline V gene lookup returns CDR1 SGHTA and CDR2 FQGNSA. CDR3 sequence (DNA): TGTGCCAGCAGCGCCATGACTAGCGGGGCCTACGAGCAGTACTTC. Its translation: CASSAMTSGAYEQYF.

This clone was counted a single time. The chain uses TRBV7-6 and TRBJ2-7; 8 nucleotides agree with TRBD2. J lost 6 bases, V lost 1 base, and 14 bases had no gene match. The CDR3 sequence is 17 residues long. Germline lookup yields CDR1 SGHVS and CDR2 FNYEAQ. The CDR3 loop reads CASSLGDLRGAPREQYF. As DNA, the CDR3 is TGTGCCAGCAGCTTAGGGGATTTGCGGGGGGCGCCGCGCGAGCAGTACTTC.

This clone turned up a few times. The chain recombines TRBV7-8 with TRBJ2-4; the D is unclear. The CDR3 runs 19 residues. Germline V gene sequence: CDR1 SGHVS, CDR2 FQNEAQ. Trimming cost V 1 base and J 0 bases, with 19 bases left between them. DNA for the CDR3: TGTGCCAGCAGCTTAGGAATAAGCCTCGGCAGACTAGCCAAAAACATTCAGTACTTC. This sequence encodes CASSLGISLGRLAKNIQYF.

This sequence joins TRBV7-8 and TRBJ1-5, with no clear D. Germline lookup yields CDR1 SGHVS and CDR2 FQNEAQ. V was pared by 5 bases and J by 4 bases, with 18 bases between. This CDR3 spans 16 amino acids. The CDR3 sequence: CASSLLGGGLNQPQHF. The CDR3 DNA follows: TGTGCCAGCAGCCTCCTAGGCGGAGGGCTGAATCAGCCCCAGCATTTT.

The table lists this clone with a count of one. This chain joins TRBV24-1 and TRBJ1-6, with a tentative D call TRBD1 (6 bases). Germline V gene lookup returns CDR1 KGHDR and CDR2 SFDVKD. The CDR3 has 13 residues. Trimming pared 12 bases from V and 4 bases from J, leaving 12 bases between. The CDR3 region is CAGRGFYNSPLHF. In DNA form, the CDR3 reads TGTGCCGGGAGGGGGTTTTATAATTCACCCCTCCACTTT.